The T cell receptor beta chain described here comes from a study of T-cell reconstitution after alpha-beta-depleted transplantation in children. TCRbeta library construction was performed incorporating unique molecular identifiers. TCRdb reanalysed the PCR reads using MiXCR and keeps one entry per CDR3 protein. In the table there are about 610,000 distinct CDR3 sequences, about 10% of which are singletons. V lost 6 bases and J 1 base, leaving 17 bases between the germline ends. CDR1 is SGHTA and CDR2 is FQGNSA in the germline V gene. The CDR3 loop spans 16 amino acids. This clonotype has at least ten counts.

The receptor's source is a human donor who donated a stem cell graft to a child with acute myeloid leukemia. Sequenced here: PBMCs from the stem cell graft donor, sampled from the stem cell graft. The rearrangement links TRBV7-2 to TRBJ2-3, with TRBD2 as a possible D gene (6 bases). The CDR3, as DNA: TGTGCCAGCAGTGTACGGGAGCGAGGGGGCACAGATACGCAGTATTTT. Translation gives CASSVRERGGTDTQYF. Variable domain in full (rest from reference TRBV7-2 and TRBJ2-3): GAGVSQSPSNKVTEKGKDVELRCDPISGHTALYWYRQSLGQGLEFLIYFQGNSAPDKSGLPSDRFSAERTGGSVSTLTIQRTQQEDSAVYLCASSVRERGGTDTQYFGPGTRLTVL.